These 20 T cell receptor beta chains were sequenced from one sample in a study of PD-1 blockade in classical Hodgkin lymphoma. The protocol was immunoSEQ multiplex PCR, while the TCRdb copy is restricted to in-frame clones and leaves out a portion. The sample includes 5,500 to 6,500 clones, 78% of them seen just once. All patients experienced relapse after autologous stem cell transplantation, and brentuximab vedotin exposure was variable. Magnetic negative selection served to purify CD4+ T cells out of PBMCs that had been thawed. The sample here was CD4+ T cells from blood, taken at baseline. The receptors shown here come from a human donor with classical Hodgkin lymphoma.

This clone was seen once. This rearrangement joins TRBV4-2 to TRBJ2-7, with D possibly matching TRBD2 (5 bases). Germline CDR1 and CDR2: LGHNA and YNFKEQ. Between the trimmed V and J ends, which lost 5 bases and 2 bases, there was a span of 16 bases. The CDR3 has 15 amino acids. The CDR3 sequence: CASSETGFNPYEQYF. In DNA form, the CDR3 reads TGTGCCAGCAGCGAGACGGGGTTCAACCCCTACGAGCAGTACTTC.

The chain couples TRBV28 to TRBJ1-1; tentatively, D is TRBD1 (6 bases). CDR1 and CDR2 (germline): MDHEN, SYDVKM. The V end lost 3 bases, the J end lost 5 bases, and 13 bases lay between the germline ends. There are 14 residues in the CDR3. CDR3 region: CASSLGGRGTEAFF. The CDR3 DNA follows: TGTGCCAGCAGTTTGGGGGGTAGGGGGACTGAAGCTTTCTTT.

In this sample, this clone turned up once. The rearrangement joins TRBV2 to TRBJ2-5; 8 nucleotides line up with TRBD2. Germline V gene data show CDR1 as SNHLY and CDR2 as FYNNEI. This CDR3 comprises 13 residues. J was trimmed by 1 base and V by 8 bases; bases with no gene match: 3. CDR3: CASRLASQETQYF. DNA of the CDR3: TGTGCCAGCCGACTAGCGTCCCAAGAGACCCAGTACTTC.

This clone is a singleton in its sample. This chain connects TRBV28 to TRBJ1-5, with a possible D match to TRBD1 (6 bases). This CDR3 region has 14 residues. Per germline, CDR1 MDHEN and CDR2 SYDVKM. With 4 bases removed from V and 5 bases from J, the gap between germline ends came to 12 bases. The CDR3 coding sequence is TGTGCCAGCAGTTGGAACAGGGAAGATCAGCCCCAGCATTTT. It is translated as CASSWNREDQPQHF.

The chain carries TRBV19 and TRBJ1-2; no clear D gene. CDR1 and CDR2 (germline): LNHDA, SQIVND (reference sequence). Trimming took off 7 bases at V and 4 bases at J, with 19 bases between the two ends. The CDR3 consists of 15 residues. The CDR3 DNA reads as TGTGCCAGTACCCCCGGGCACCCGGGAAGCTATGGCTACACCTTC. Amino acid sequence: CASTPGHPGSYGYTF.

The V gene is TRBV7-8, the J gene TRBJ2-7, with D uncertain. The length of the CDR3 is 15 residues. Trimming took 6 bases from V and 4 from J, leaving 19 bases between them. The germline gives CDR1 SGHVS, CDR2 FQNEAQ. CDR3 nucleotide sequence: TGTGCCAGCAGTAGGAAGTCAGATGCGCATTACGAGCAGTACTTC. This codes for CASSRKSDAHYEQYF.

The rearrangement joins TRBV4-2 to TRBJ1-4; 7 positions match TRBD1. Germline CDR1 reads LGHNA; CDR2 reads YNFKEQ. The CDR3 has 16 amino acids. V lost 0 bases and J lost 8; bases outside the gene matches: 9. CDR3 residues: CASSQDVGQGDEKLFF. CDR3 nucleotides: TGTGCCAGCAGCCAAGATGTGGGCCAGGGGGACGAAAAACTGTTTTTT.

The chain links TRBV4-3 to TRBJ1-3; D not certain. This CDR3 is built from 15 residues. Trimming left V 1 base short and J 4 bases short, with 11 bases between. Germline assignment: CDR1 LGHNA and CDR2 YSLEER. The CDR3 here is CASSQVGVKGNTIYF. The CDR3, as DNA: TGCGCCAGCAGCCAAGTTGGGGTGAAAGGAAACACCATATATTTT.

The rearrangement links TRBV6-6 to TRBJ1-6, with a weak D call TRBD1 (6 bases). Trimming took off 0 bases at V and 10 bases at J, with 10 bases between the two ends. The CDR3 contains 14 residues. Germline CDR1 MNHNY, CDR2 SVGAGI (reference sequence). This chain's CDR3 is CASSYSRGNSPLHF. The CDR3 DNA is TGTGCCAGCAGTTACTCGAGGGGGAACTCACCCCTCCACTTT.

The chain links TRBV6-6 to TRBJ2-7; 7 nucleotides align to TRBD1. Trimming cost V 5 bases and J 4 bases; bases outside gene matches: 8. This CDR3 has 14 residues. Germline lookup yields CDR1 MNHNY and CDR2 SVGAGI (reference sequence). The CDR3 DNA follows: TGTGCCAGCAGTCGGTCGGGACAGCTTTACGAGCAGTACTTC. This translates into CASSRSGQLYEQYF.

This clone was detected only a few times. The chain recombines TRBV7-2 with TRBJ2-7; no definite D call. V lost 8 bases, J lost 1 base, and 9 bases lay in between. Germline CDR1 and CDR2: SGHTA and FQGNSA. CDR3 length equals 12 residues. CDR3 nucleotides: TGTGCCAGCGGGTACATTTCCTACGAGCAGTACTTC. It encodes CASGYISYEQYF.

The genes are TRBV5-1 and TRBJ1-2, with 7 bases lining up with TRBD1. This CDR3 has 14 amino acids. V gave up 3 bases and J gave up 7 bases; unmatched junction bases: 9. CDR1 is SGHRS, CDR2 YFSETQ, per germline. The CDR3 DNA sequence: TGCGCCAGCAGCTCGGGACAGTTCTCCGCTGGCTACACCTTC. Translation: CASSSGQFSAGYTF.

The chain uses TRBV28 and TRBJ2-3; unclear D gene. The V gene lost 5 bases and the J gene lost 0 bases, with 12 bases spanning the gap. The CDR3 runs 15 residues. Germline V gives CDR1 MDHEN, CDR2 SYDVKM. This chain's CDR3 is CASSQMKGSTDTQYF. In nucleotides, the CDR3 is TGTGCCAGCAGTCAGATGAAAGGGAGCACAGATACGCAGTATTTT.

The genes are TRBV9 and TRBJ2-5; D may be TRBD2 (5 bases). The CDR3 sequence is 14 residues long. V gave up 4 bases and J gave up 5 bases, with 15 bases separating them. Germline CDR1 and CDR2: SGDLS and YYNGEE. CDR3 in DNA: TGTGCCAGCAGCCTAGGCCGGGAAGGGGAGACCCAGTACTTC. Encoded protein: CASSLGREGETQYF.

The CDR3 is CASSLFLGPLDEQFF. CDR3 coding DNA: TGTGCCAGCAGTTTATTCCTCGGGCCCTTGGATGAGCAGTTCTTC. The genes are TRBV27 and TRBJ2-1; D is uncertain. This CDR3 contains 15 residues. The germline V and J ends were trimmed by 1 base and 8 bases, with 15 bases remaining between them. CDR1 and CDR2 from the germline V gene are MNHEY and SMNVEV (reference sequence).

The rearrangement links TRBV4-1 to TRBJ2-7, with TRBD2 matching over 11 bases. The germline V gene encodes CDR1 MGHRA and CDR2 YSYEKL. V gave up 2 bases and J gave up 3 bases; unmatched junction bases: 9. This CDR3 spans 17 amino acids. The CDR3 sequence is CASSQRFTSGGYYEQYF. As DNA, the CDR3 is TGCGCCAGCAGCCAAAGGTTTACTAGCGGGGGCTACTACGAGCAGTACTTC.

There are a few counts of this clone. The chain is built from TRBV30 and TRBJ1-6, with a tentative D call TRBD1 (6 bases). The V gene's germline CDR1 is GTSNPN and CDR2 SVGIG (reference sequence). The CDR3 contains 13 residues. Trimming removed 2 bases from V and 14 bases from J, with 16 bases in between. CDR3 residues: CAWSRSGERALHF. DNA of the CDR3: TGTGCCTGGAGTAGGTCAGGGGAAAGGGCCCTCCACTTT. Using reference TRBV30 and TRBJ1-6 for the parts outside the CDR3, the full variable domain is SQTIHQWPATLVQPVGSPLSLECTVEGTSNPNLYWYRQAAGRGLQLLFYSVGIGQISSEVPQNLSASRPQDRQFILSSKKLLLSDSGFYLCAWSRSGERALHFGNGTRLTVT.

The J gene is TRBJ2-5, the V gene TRBV5-5; D ambiguous. This CDR3 has 17 residues. V was shortened by 4 bases and J by 2 bases, with 21 bases between the two germline ends. Germline CDR1 SGHKS, CDR2 YYEKEE (reference sequence). The CDR3, as DNA: TGTGCCAGCAGCCCCGGACGTGGACCCCCCCAACAAGAGACCCAGTACTTC. Translation gives CASSPGRGPPQQETQYF. Based on the CDR3 plus reference TRBV5-5 and TRBJ2-5, the full variable domain is DAGVTQSPTHLIKTRGQQVTLRCSPISGHKSVSWYQQVLGQGPQFIFQYYEKEERGRGNFPDRFSARQFPNYSSELNVNALLLGDSALYLCASSPGRGPPQQETQYFGPGTRLLVL.

About this clone itself: At one of its ends the junction is not consistent with the germline gene, which may arise from a read error. J is TRBJ2-4 and V is TRBV9; D unresolved. This CDR3 contains 12 residues. Germline V gene sequence: CDR1 SGDLS, CDR2 YYNGEE. The CDR3 protein is CASSHSTQVLHF. DNA of the CDR3: TGTGCCAGCAGCCATTCAACGCAGGTCTTGCACTTC.

In its sample, this clone was seen once. J is TRBJ1-3 and V is TRBV7-3; 9 positions agree with TRBD1. Germline CDR1 reads SGHTA; CDR2 reads FQGTGA. This CDR3 has 16 residues. V lost 5 bases, J lost 7 bases, and 12 bases stayed unmatched. Here the CDR3 DNA reads TGTGCCAGCAGCGCACAGGGGGCGATCGGATCGAACACCATATATTTT. This gives the protein CASSAQGAIGSNTIYF.